This T cell receptor beta chain emerged from a study of identical twins. CDR3 size: 13 residues. CDR1 and CDR2 (germline): SGHRS, YFSETQ. V lost 3 bases and J 1 base, leaving 7 bases between the germline ends. The study's findings and limits: An excess of low generation probability was shown by twin-shared out-of-frame alpha sequences.

TCRdb called the 5' RACE reads again in MiXCR, with one record for every CDR3 protein. Of some 1,600,000 distinct CDR3 sequences in the sample, under 35% were seen once. In regard to this clonotype: As yet, its antigen is unknown.

The receptor was isolated from a newborn girl in good health. The chain recombines TRBV5-1 with TRBJ2-5; D is ambiguous. Input material: cord blood. CDR3 loop: CASSSRSQETQYF. CDR3 nucleotide sequence: TGCGCCAGCAGCTCGCGGTCCCAAGAGACCCAGTACTTC. Combining the CDR3 with reference TRBV5-1 and TRBJ2-5 gives the whole variable domain KAGVTQTPRYLIKTRGQQVTLSCSPISGHRSVSWYQQTPGQGLQFLFEYFSETQRNKGNFPGRFSGRQFSNSRSEMNVSTLELGDSALYLCASSSRSQETQYFGPGTRLLVL.